This T cell receptor (beta chain) was observed in a study of metastatic and nonmetastatic thyroid tumors (TCRdb year 2020). As for the study more broadly: Repertoires were compared across peripheral blood and tumor or nodule tissue samples from malignant and benign thyroid patients.

No patient had received any treatment before thyroid surgery. Using T-cell receptor beta sequencing, the study looked back at clinical samples from patients collected from the early 2010s to the late 2010s. Points on this clone: The antigen it recognizes is unknown. No per-base quality is available; no much larger clone lies one base away.

The CDR3 covers 16 residues, taking in both the cysteine and the phenylalanine. CDR3 DNA only is kept here, 48 bases in frame from base 1. The germline V gene supplies CDR1 MNHEY and CDR2 SVGAGI. V drops 0 bases and J drops 5 bases, leaving 16 bases in between. Overall study outcomes, separate from this receptor: TCR beta diversity was reported as significantly higher in malignant tumors than in benign nodules, in both blood and tumor samples.

The library was built by means of PCR. The listed sequencing device is Illumina HiSeq 4000. High-throughput sequencing was used to profile the TCR beta-chain CDR3 region of each patient. Processing in the source paper ran as follows. The researchers built a classifier to tell apart papillary thyroid cancer patients with distant metastasis, based on CDR3 differences among clinicopathological groups. The Shannon index was used to assess repertoire diversity, and the Morisita-Horn index was used to assess tumor-blood repertoire similarity. TCRdb handled the public reads itself, with Q25 trimming in fastp and clone calling in MiXCR, and kept productive beta chains. The V and J calls reflect TCRdb's pipeline rather than the authors' work. This sample lists about 15,000 clones; approximately 19% were detected once. 13% of the sample belongs to the ten largest clones.

The TCR comes from a female donor with papillary thyroid cancer or a benign thyroid nodule (not recorded which). Some clones in this sample may be carry-over from other donors' samples. The sample comprised blood. This receptor chain uses TRBV6-5 and TRBJ2-5, with a tentative D gene TRBD1 over 6 matching bases. The CDR3 has the sequence CASSYSNAQGGETQYF. The DNA sequence is given as TGTGCCAGCAGTTACTCGAACGCACAGGGCGGGGAGACCCAGTACTTC.